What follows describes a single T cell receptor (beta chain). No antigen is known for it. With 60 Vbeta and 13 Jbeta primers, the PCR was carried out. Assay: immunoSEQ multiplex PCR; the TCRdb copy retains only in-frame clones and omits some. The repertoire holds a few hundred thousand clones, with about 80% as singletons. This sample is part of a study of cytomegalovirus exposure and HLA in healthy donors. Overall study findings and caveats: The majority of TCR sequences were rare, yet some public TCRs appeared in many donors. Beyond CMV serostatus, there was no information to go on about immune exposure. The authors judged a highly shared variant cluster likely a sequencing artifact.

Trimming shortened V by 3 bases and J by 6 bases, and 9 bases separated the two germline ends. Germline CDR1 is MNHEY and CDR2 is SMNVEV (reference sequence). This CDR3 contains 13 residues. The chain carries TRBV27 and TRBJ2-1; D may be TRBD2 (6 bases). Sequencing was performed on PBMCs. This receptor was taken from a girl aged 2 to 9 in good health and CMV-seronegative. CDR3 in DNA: TGTGCCAGCAGTTTTGGGACTCCCAATGAGCAGTTCTTC. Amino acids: CASSFGTPNEQFF.